This T cell receptor (beta chain) originates from a study of Tregs in tolerant kidney transplant recipients. Across the whole study: Recipients received nonmyeloablative bone marrow transplants from related graft donors, with transient mixed chimerism.

V shed 4 bases and J 9 bases; nucleotides not matched to a gene: 13. Looked up from germline, CDR1 is SGHRS and CDR2 is YFSETQ. The CDR3 contains 16 residues. A word on this clone: Its antigen is currently unknown.

Study-level results: Nucleotide sequences could not be compared across some patients' samples due to primer changes. Biological reproducibility was not directly addressed, but technical replication error appeared minimal.

The repertoire was sequenced with immunoSEQ multiplex PCR; TCRdb's copy has only in-frame clones and lacks some. Among about 110,000 clones listed, around 87% were seen once. This sequence originates from a human donor who received a combined kidney and bone marrow transplant. The material was CD4+ T cells from blood, obtained before the transplant. The J gene is TRBJ2-1, the V gene TRBV5-1, with TRBD1 identical over 10 bases. The CDR3 DNA sequence: TGCGCCAGCAGCGCCAGGACAGGGGGTTTGGTAGGTGAGCAGTTCTTC. Translating it yields CASSARTGGLVGEQFF.